This TCR beta chain appears in the sequencing data of a study of early T cells in non-severe SARS-CoV-2 infection. Unique molecular identifiers were attached to individual cDNA molecules. TCRdb re-called the 5' RACE reads with MiXCR, one entry per CDR3 protein. The sample consists of 45,000 to 50,000 distinct CDR3 sequences, around 5.6% of them appearing once. As regards this clonotype: Its specificity is unknown.

With 4 bases removed from V and 4 bases from J, the gap between germline ends came to 17 bases. This CDR3 is built from 16 residues. Per the germline V gene, CDR1 is SGDLS and CDR2 is YYNGEE. Study-wide findings and caveats: Missing private and CD4 specificities, VDJdb matching favored anti-spike CD8 responses.

This TCR was recovered from an adult who was a healthcare worker with PCR-confirmed SARS-CoV-2 infection or an uninfected control (not recorded which). V usage is TRBV9 and J usage is TRBJ2-2, with a possible D match to TRBD2 (5 bases). Material for sequencing was whole blood. CDR3 nucleotides: TGTGCCAGCAGCCCTACCGGGGTACGTAGCACCGGGGAGCTGTTTTTT. It specifies CASSPTGVRSTGELFF.